The 8 T cell receptor beta chains in this list originate from one sample, sequenced in a study of identical twins. TCRdb redid the calling of the 5' RACE reads with MiXCR, one entry per CDR3 protein. The sample yields 750,000 to 950,000 distinct CDR3 sequences, 9% to 15% seen once. These data were likewise used in another study, on yellow fever vaccine responses in identical twins.

Sample: PBMCs. These receptors all come from a woman aged 18-30 years in good health.

This clonotype was picked up many times. This chain uses TRBV12-3 or TRBV12-4 with TRBJ2-3, with D unresolved. V was trimmed by 5 bases and J by 6 bases, leaving 12 bases between them. The length of the CDR3 is 13 residues. CDR3 in DNA: TGTGCCAGCAGTCCCGGGTTATCCGATACGCAGTATTTT. Its protein product is CASSPGLSDTQYF.

This CDR3 is CASSYTTDSTWQYF. Written as DNA, the CDR3 is TGTGCCAGCAGTTACACCACGGACAGTACCTGGCAGTACTTC. The J gene is TRBJ2-7, the V gene TRBV6-5; D may be TRBD1 (6 bases). Germline CDR1 reads MNHEY; CDR2 reads SVGAGI. The CDR3 sequence is 14 residues long. V was trimmed by 2 bases and J by 9 bases, leaving 17 bases between them.

The V gene is TRBV6-1, the J gene TRBJ1-4; unclear D gene. The CDR3 extends over 13 amino acids. Germline CDR1 and CDR2: MNHNS and SASEGT. The germline V and J ends were trimmed by 2 bases and 10 bases, with 11 bases remaining between them. For the CDR3, the DNA is TGTGCCAGCAGTGAAACAAGGTGGGGAAAACTGTTTTTT. The encoded protein is CASSETRWGKLFF.

The chain couples TRBV6-4 to TRBJ1-6; D gene uncertain. CDR1 and CDR2 from the germline V gene are MRHNA and SNTAGT. V was clipped by 0 bases and J by 10 bases, with 7 bases between them. The CDR3 length is 13 residues. This CDR3 reads CASSDSTESPLHF. The CDR3 nucleotides read TGTGCCAGCAGTGACTCTACGGAATCACCCCTCCACTTT.

At least ten counts were recorded for this clonotype. One end of the junction fails to match germline, which may point to a read error. This chain links TRBV5-1 with TRBJ2-1, with D possibly being TRBD1 (6 bases). The CDR3 extends over 13 amino acids. CDR1 is SGHRS, CDR2 YFSETQ, per germline. CDR3 residues: CASSLDSYNEQFF. The CDR3 DNA follows: TGTGCCAGCAGCTTGGACAGCTACAATGAGCAGTTCTTC.

CDR3 nucleotides: TGTGCCATCTCCCCAGGACAGGGGAGCGGACAGCCCCAGCATTTT. The encoded protein is CAISPGQGSGQPQHF. This sequence joins TRBV24-1 and TRBJ1-5; TRBD1 matches at 9 bases. The trim removed 11 bases at V and 7 bases at J, leaving 14 bases unmatched. Germline CDR1 KGHDR, CDR2 SFDVKD. The CDR3 is made up of 15 amino acids.

This clonotype was counted ten times or more. The chain has TRBV6-2 or TRBV6-3 and TRBJ2-1; tentatively, D is TRBD1 (6 bases). The CDR3 has 16 amino acids. V was trimmed by 10 bases and J by 4 bases, leaving 23 bases between them. Per the germline V gene, CDR1 is MNHEY and CDR2 is SVGEGT. DNA of the CDR3: TGTGCCAAACGAAGGGGGTGGGGGCCCTTATACAATGAGCAGTTCTTC. It translates to CAKRRGWGPLYNEQFF.

This clonotype was observed a handful of times. This chain joins TRBV6-5 and TRBJ2-1, with TRBD2 matching 8 bases. Germline assignment: CDR1 MNHEY and CDR2 SVGAGI. This CDR3 has 15 residues. With 0 bases clipped from V and 9 bases from J, the junction kept 7 bases outside the gene matches. The DNA of the CDR3 is TGTGCCAGCAGTTACTCGTCGGCGGGGGGACGTGAGCAGTTCTTC. Its translation is CASSYSSAGGREQFF.